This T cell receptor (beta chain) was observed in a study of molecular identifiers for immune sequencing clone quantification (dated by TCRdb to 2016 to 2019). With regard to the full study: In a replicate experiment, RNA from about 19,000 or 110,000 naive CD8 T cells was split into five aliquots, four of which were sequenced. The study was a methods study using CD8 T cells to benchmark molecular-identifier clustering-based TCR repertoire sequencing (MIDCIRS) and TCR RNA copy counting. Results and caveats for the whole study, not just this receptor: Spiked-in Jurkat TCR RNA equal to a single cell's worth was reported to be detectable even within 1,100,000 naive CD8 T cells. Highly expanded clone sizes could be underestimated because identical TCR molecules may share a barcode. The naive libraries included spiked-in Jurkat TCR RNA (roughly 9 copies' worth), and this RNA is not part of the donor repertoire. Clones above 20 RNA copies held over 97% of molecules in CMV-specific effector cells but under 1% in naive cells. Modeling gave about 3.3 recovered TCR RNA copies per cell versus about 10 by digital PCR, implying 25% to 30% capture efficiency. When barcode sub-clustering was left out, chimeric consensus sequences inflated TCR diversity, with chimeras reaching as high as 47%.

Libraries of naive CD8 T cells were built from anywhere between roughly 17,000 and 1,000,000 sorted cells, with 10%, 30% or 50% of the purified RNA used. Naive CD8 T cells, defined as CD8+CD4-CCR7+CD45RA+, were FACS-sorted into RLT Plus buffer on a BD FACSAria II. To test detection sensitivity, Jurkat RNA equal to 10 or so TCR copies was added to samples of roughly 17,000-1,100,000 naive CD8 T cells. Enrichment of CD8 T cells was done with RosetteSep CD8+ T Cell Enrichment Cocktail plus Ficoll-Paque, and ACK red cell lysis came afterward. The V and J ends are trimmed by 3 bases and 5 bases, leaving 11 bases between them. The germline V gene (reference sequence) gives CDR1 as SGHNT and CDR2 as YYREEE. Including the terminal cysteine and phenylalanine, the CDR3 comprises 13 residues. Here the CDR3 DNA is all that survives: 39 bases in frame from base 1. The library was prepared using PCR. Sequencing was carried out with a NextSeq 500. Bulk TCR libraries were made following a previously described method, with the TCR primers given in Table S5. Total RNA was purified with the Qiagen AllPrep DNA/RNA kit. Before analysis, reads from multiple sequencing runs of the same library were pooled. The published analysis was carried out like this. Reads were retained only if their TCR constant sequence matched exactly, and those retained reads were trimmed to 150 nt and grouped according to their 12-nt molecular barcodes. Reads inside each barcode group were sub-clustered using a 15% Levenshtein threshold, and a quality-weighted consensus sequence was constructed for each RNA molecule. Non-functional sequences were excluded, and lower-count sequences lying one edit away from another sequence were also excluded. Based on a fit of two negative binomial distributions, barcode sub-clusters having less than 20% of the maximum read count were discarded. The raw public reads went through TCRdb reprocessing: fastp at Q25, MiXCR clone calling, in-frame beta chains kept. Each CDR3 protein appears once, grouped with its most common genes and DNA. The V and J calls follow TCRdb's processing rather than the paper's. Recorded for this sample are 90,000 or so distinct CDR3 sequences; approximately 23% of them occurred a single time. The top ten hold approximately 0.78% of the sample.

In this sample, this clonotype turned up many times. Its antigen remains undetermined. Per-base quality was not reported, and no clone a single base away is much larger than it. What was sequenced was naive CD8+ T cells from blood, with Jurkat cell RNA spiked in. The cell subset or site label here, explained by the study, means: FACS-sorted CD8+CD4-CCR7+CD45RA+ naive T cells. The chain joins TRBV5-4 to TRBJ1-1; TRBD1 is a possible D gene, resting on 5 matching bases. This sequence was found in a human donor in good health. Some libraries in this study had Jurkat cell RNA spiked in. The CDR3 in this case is CASSWGPATEAFF. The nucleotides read TGTGCCAGCAGCTGGGGACCGGCAACTGAAGCTTTCTTT.